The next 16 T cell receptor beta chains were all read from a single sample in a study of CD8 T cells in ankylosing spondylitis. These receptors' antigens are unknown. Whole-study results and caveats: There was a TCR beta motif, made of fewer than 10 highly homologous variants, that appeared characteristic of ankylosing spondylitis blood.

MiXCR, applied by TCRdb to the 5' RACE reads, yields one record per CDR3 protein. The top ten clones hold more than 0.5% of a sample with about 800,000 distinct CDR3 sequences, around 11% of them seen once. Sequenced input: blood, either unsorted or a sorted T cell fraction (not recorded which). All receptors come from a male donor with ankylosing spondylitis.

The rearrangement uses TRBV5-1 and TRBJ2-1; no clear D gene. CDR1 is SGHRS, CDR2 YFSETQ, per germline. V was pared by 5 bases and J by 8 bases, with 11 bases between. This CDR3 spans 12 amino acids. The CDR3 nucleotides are TGCGCCAGCAGTTCCAGCCTGTATGAGCAGTTCTTC. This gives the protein CASSSSLYEQFF.

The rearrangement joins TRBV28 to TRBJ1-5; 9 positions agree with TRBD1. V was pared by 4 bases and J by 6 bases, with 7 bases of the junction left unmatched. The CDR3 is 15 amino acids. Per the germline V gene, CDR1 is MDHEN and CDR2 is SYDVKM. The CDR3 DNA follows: TGTGCCAGCAGTTCCGGGACAGGGTCGGGTCAGCCCCAGCATTTT. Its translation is CASSSGTGSGQPQHF.

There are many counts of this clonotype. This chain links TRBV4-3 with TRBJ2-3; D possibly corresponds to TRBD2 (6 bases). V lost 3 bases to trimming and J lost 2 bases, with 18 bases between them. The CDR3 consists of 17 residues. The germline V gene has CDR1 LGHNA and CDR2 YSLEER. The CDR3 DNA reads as TGCGCCAGCAGCCAGCAGCCCGGGACTGGGTACACAGATACGCAGTATTTT. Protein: CASSQQPGTGYTDTQYF.

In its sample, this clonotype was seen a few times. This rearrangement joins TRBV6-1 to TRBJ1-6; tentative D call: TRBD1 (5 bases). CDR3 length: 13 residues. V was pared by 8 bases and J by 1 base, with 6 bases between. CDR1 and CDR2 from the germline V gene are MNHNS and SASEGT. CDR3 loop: CASGGSYNSPLHF. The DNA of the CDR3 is TGTGCCAGCGGGGGTTCCTATAATTCACCCCTCCACTTT.

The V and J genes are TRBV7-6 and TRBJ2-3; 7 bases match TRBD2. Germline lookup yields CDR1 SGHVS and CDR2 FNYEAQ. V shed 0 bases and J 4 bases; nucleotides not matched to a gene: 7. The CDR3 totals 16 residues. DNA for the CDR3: TGTGCCAGCAGCTTAGCGACGGCGGGAGCGGCAGATACGCAGTATTTT. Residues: CASSLATAGAADTQYF.

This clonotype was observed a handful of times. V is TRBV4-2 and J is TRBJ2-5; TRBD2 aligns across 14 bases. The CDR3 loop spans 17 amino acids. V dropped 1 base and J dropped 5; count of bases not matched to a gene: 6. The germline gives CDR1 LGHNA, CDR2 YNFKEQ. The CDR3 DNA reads TGTGCCAGCAGCCAAGGACTAGCGGGAGGGCAGTGGGAGACCCAGTACTTC. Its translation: CASSQGLAGGQWETQYF.

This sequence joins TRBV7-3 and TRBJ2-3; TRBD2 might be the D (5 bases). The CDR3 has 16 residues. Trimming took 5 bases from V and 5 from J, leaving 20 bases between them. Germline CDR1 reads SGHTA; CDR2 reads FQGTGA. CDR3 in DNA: TGTGCCAGCAGCGCCCTACCGGGGTGGGAGAAAGATACGCAGTATTTT. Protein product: CASSALPGWEKDTQYF.

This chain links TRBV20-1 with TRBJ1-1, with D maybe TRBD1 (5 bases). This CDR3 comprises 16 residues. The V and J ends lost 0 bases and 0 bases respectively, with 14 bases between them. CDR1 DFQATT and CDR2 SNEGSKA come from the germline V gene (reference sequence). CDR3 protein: CSARDSRGFMNTEAFF. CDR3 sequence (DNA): TGCAGTGCTAGAGATTCCCGGGGGTTTATGAACACTGAAGCTTTCTTT.

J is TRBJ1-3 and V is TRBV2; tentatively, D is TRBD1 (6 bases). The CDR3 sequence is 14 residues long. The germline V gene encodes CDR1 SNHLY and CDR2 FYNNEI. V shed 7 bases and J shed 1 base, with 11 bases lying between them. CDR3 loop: CASTKGGSGNTIYF. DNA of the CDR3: TGTGCCAGCACGAAAGGGGGTTCTGGAAACACCATATATTTT.

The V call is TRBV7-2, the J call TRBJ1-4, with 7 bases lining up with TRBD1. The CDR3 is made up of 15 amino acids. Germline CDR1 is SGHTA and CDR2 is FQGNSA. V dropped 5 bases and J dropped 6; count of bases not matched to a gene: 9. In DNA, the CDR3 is TGTGCCAGCAGCGCCCGACAGGGAAGTGATGAAAAACTGTTTTTT. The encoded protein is CASSARQGSDEKLFF.

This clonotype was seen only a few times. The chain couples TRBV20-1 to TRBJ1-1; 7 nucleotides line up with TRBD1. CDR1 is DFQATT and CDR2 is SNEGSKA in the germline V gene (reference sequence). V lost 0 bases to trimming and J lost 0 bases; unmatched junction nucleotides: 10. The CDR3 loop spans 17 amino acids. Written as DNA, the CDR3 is TGCAGTGCTAGAGATCTAACAGGGGCGGGAATGAACACTGAAGCTTTCTTT. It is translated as CSARDLTGAGMNTEAFF.

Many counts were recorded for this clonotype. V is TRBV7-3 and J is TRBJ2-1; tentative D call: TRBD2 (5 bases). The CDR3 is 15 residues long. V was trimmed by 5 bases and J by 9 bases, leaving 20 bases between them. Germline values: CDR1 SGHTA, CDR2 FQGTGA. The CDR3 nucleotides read TGTGCCAGCAGCGTAAAAATGGTAGGACTGGCTGAGCAGTTCTTC. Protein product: CASSVKMVGLAEQFF.

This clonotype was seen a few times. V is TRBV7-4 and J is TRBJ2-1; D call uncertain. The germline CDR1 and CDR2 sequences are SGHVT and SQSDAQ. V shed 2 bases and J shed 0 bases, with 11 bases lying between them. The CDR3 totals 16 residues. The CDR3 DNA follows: TGTGCCAGCAGCTTAATGGCCGCTTACTCCTACAATGAGCAGTTCTTC. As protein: CASSLMAAYSYNEQFF.

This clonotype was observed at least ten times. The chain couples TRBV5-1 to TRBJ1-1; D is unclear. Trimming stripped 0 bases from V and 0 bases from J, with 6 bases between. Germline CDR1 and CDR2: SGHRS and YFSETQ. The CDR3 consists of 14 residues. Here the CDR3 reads CASSLDSLNTEAFF. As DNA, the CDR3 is TGCGCCAGCAGCTTGGACAGCTTGAACACTGAAGCTTTCTTT.

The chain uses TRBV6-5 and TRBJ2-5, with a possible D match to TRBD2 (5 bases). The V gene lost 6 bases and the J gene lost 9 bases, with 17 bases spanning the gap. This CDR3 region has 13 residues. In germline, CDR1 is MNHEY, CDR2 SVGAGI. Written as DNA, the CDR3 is TGTGCCAGCAGCTACCTAGTCTCGGGGTCCCAGTACTTC. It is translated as CASSYLVSGSQYF.

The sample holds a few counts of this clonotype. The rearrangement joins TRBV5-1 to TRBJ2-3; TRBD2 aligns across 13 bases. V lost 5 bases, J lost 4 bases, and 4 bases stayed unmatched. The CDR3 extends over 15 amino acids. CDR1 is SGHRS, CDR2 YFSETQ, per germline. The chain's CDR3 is CASSTSGGASDTQYF. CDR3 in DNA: TGCGCCAGCAGTACTAGCGGGGGGGCATCAGATACGCAGTATTTT. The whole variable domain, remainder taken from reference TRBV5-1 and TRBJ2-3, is KAGVTQTPRYLIKTRGQQVTLSCSPISGHRSVSWYQQTPGQGLQFLFEYFSETQRNKGNFPGRFSGRQFSNSRSEMNVSTLELGDSALYLCASSTSGGASDTQYFGPGTRLTVL.